One and the same sample provided the 8 T cell receptor beta chains below, sequenced in a study of Tregs in tolerant kidney transplant recipients. The assay was immunoSEQ multiplex PCR, and TCRdb's table has in-frame clones only and misses some. The table has about 94,000 clones, 90% to 95% seen once. This sample comprised CD4+ T cells from blood, obtained before the transplant. These receptors were obtained from a human donor who received a combined kidney and bone marrow transplant.

The CDR3 bases are TGTGCCAGCAGTTTTTCGGGACAGCGCTTTGCCCAGTACTTC. Amino acid sequence: CASSFSGQRFAQYF. The rearrangement links TRBV28 to TRBJ2-5; 7 bases fit TRBD1. Germline CDR1 and CDR2: MDHEN and SYDVKM. This CDR3 is built from 14 residues. J was trimmed by 9 bases and V by 3 bases; bases with no gene match: 10.

The chain employs TRBV19 and TRBJ2-4; D is perhaps TRBD1 (6 bases). Germline CDR1 LNHDA, CDR2 SQIVND (reference sequence). Trimming removed 7 bases from V and 0 bases from J, with 7 bases in between. CDR3 size: 13 residues. The chain's CDR3 is CASKDRAKNIQYF. CDR3 nucleotide sequence: TGTGCCAGTAAGGACAGAGCCAAAAACATTCAGTACTTC.

This chain links TRBV7-9 with TRBJ1-2; TRBD1 matches at 12 bases. Germline CDR1 reads SEHNR; CDR2 reads FQNEAQ (reference sequence). This CDR3 spans 14 amino acids. The J segment lost 3 bases and the V segment lost 6 bases, leaving 2 bases of the junction unmatched. CDR3 coding DNA: TGTGCCAGCAGGGGGACAGGGGGCGACTATGGCTACACCTTC. Protein sequence: CASRGTGGDYGYTF.

The chain couples TRBV28 to TRBJ1-5, with TRBD1 matching over 9 bases. The CDR3 is made up of 16 amino acids. V lost 10 bases to trimming and J lost 4 bases; unmatched junction nucleotides: 14. Germline V gives CDR1 MDHEN, CDR2 SYDVKM. The CDR3 region has the DNA TGTGCCACCCGGACAACCCCGGGACAGGGAAATCAGCCCCAGCATTTT. This gives the protein CATRTTPGQGNQPQHF.

This clone appeared once. J is TRBJ1-5 and V is TRBV30, with D perhaps TRBD1 (5 bases). V shed 5 bases and J shed 9 bases, with 17 bases lying between them. CDR1 GTSNPN and CDR2 SVGIG come from the germline V gene (reference sequence). The CDR3 runs to 13 residues. DNA for the CDR3: TGTGCCTGGGACCTGGCTTGGGGGGGGCCCCAGCATTTT. It specifies CAWDLAWGGPQHF.

This clone is a singleton in its sample. V gene TRBV7-9 combines with J gene TRBJ2-6; D possibly corresponds to TRBD1 (5 bases). The CDR3 covers 16 residues. The germline V gene encodes CDR1 SEHNR and CDR2 FQNEAQ (reference sequence). V dropped 2 bases and J dropped 4 bases, with 12 bases sitting between them. This CDR3 is CASSLIRGAGANVLTF. The CDR3 region has the DNA TGTGCCAGCAGCTTAATTAGGGGTGCAGGGGCCAACGTCCTGACTTTC.

J is TRBJ1-2 and V is TRBV6-1; perhaps TRBD1 as D (5 bases). V gave up 1 base and J gave up 7 bases, with 22 bases separating them. The CDR3 totals 17 residues. Germline loops: CDR1 MNHNS, CDR2 SASEGT. The CDR3 coding sequence is TGTGCCAGCAGTGAAGGTTCAGGGTGGCGGAGAATAGTTGGCTACACCTTC. Its protein product is CASSEGSGWRRIVGYTF.

In the case of this clone: The same CDR3 also results from other DNA sequences found in this sample. The chain uses TRBV9 and TRBJ1-3, with a weak D call TRBD1 (5 bases). The germline V gene encodes CDR1 SGDLS and CDR2 YYNGEE. V was shortened by 4 bases and J by 0 bases, with 17 bases between the two germline ends. CDR3 length equals 17 residues. DNA for the CDR3: TGTGCCAGCAGCCCCCGTGTGGACAACCTCTCTGGAAACACCATATATTTT. Translation gives CASSPRVDNLSGNTIYF.